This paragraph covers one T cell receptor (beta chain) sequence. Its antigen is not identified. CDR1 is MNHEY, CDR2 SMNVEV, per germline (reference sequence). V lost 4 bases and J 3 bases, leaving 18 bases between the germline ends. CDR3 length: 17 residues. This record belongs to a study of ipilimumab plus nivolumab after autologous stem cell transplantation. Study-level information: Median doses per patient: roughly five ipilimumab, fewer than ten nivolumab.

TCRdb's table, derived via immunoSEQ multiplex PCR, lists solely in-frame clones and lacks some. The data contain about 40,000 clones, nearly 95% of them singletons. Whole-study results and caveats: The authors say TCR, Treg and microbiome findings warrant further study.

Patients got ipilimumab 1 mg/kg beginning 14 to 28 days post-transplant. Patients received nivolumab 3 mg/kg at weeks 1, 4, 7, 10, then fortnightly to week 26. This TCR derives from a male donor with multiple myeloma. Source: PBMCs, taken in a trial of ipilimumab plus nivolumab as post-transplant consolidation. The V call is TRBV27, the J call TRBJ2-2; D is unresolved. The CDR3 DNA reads TGTGCCAGCAGTTCCCCCCGAATCTGGGCGGACACCGGGGAGCTGTTTTTT. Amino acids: CASSSPRIWADTGELFF.